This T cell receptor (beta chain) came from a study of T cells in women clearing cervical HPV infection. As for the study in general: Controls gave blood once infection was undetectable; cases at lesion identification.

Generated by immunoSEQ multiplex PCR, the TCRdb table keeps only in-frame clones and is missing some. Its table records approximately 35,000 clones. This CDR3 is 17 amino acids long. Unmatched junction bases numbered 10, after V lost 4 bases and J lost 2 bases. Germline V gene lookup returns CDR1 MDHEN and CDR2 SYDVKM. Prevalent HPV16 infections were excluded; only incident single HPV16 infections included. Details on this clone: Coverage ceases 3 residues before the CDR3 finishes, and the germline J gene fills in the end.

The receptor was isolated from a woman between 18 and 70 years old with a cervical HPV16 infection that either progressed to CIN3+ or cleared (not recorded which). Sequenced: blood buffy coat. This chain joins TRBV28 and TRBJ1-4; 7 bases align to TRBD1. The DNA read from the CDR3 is TGTGCCAGCAGTTCCCCCACCAGGGGGGCCACTAATGAAAAA. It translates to CASSSPTRGATNEK. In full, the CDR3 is CASSSPTRGATNEKLFF.